This T cell receptor beta chain is from a study of blood T cells in healthy people across ages. Turning to the study itself: About one barcoded beta molecule per two T cells was captured by template switching.

Study-wide results and limits: In long-lived donors, naive CD4+ cell counts and diversity exceeded those of aged donors.

The CDR3 is 17 residues long. Trimming cost V 1 base and J 2 bases; bases outside gene matches: 9. CDR1 and CDR2 from the germline V gene are SEHNR and FQNEAQ (reference sequence). In regard to this clonotype: What it binds is unknown.

Combining a sample-barcoded 5' primer with a J-beta primer mix, a second PCR ran for roughly 7 to 12 cycles. TCRdb itself ran the 5' RACE reads through MiXCR, one entry per CDR3 protein. The table records 650,000 to 800,000 distinct CDR3 sequences, under 55% of them present only once. The sample taken for sequencing was blood. This receptor was obtained from a man aged 60 to 69 in good health. The chain uses TRBV7-9 and TRBJ2-5; 8 nucleotides align to TRBD2. This CDR3 reads CASSLESLAGPQETQYF. As DNA, the CDR3 is TGTGCCAGCAGCTTAGAGTCTTTAGCGGGGCCTCAAGAGACCCAGTACTTC.